The rows below give T cell receptor beta chains drawn from one sample of a study. TCRdb processed the 5' RACE reads anew with MiXCR; each CDR3 protein has one entry. The sample holds about 13,000 distinct CDR3 sequences, under 25% seen once. The sample taken for sequencing was naive CD4+ T cells sorted from blood. These receptor sequences come from a female donor with breast cancer. CDR3s include the opening cysteine and the closing phenylalanine or tryptophan. Each record gives: CDR3 DNA, CDR3 protein, V gene, D gene, J gene, clone size. The D gene is left open where the match is weak. Expanded clones get a size class; other rows say once, few or many, or leave the size out.

cdr3_nt: TGCGCCAGCAGCCAAGATCCACTATTTCCCCTCACAGATACGCAGTATTTT; cdr3_aa: CASSQDPLFPLTDTQYF; v_call: TRBV4-1; d_call: .; j_call: TRBJ2-3; clone_size: medium-sized
cdr3_nt: TGTGCCAGCAGTTGGGCCTCGACAGGGATGGTGGACTATGGCTACACCTTC; cdr3_aa: CASSWASTGMVDYGYTF; v_call: TRBV11-3; d_call: TRBD1; j_call: TRBJ1-2; clone_size: many
cdr3_nt: TGCGCCAGCAGCGGGGTGACAGGGTCGCGAACTGAAGCCTTCTTT; cdr3_aa: CASSGVTGSRTEAFF; v_call: TRBV5-1; d_call: TRBD1; j_call: TRBJ1-1; clone_size: many
cdr3_nt: TGTGCCACCAGTGACCCCGGGACTAGGGGCTACAATGAGCAGTTCTTC; cdr3_aa: CATSDPGTRGYNEQFF; v_call: TRBV24-1; d_call: TRBD2; j_call: TRBJ2-1; clone_size: few
cdr3_nt: TGTGCCAGTAGTATCCAAGGGCGGGCAGCCTACGAGCAGTACTTC; cdr3_aa: CASSIQGRAAYEQYF; v_call: TRBV19; d_call: .; j_call: TRBJ2-7; clone_size: few
cdr3_nt: TGTGCCAGCCGTGAAAACAGGGGGGCTTTGGCCCAGCATTTT; cdr3_aa: CASRENRGALAQHF; v_call: TRBV6-5; d_call: TRBD1; j_call: TRBJ1-5; clone_size: many
cdr3_nt: TGTGCCAGTAGTATGGGACTAGCGGATACGCAGTATTTT; cdr3_aa: CASSMGLADTQYF; v_call: TRBV19; d_call: TRBD2; j_call: TRBJ2-3; clone_size: many
cdr3_nt: TGCGCCAGCAGCTTGGAAATTTCGGATCCTCGGACTAGCGGGAGCCACTCCTACAATGAGCAGTTCTTC; cdr3_aa: CASSLEISDPRTSGSHSYNEQFF; v_call: TRBV5-1; d_call: TRBD2; j_call: TRBJ2-1; clone_size: many
cdr3_nt: TGCGCCAGCAGCTTGGGAGAGGGCGGTCAGCCCCAGCATTTT; cdr3_aa: CASSLGEGGQPQHF; v_call: TRBV5-1; d_call: .; j_call: TRBJ1-5; clone_size: medium-sized
cdr3_nt: TGTGCCAGCAGCTCATCCCGGCTGGGAAGCTCCTACAATGAGCAGTTCTTC; cdr3_aa: CASSSSRLGSSYNEQFF; v_call: TRBV7-3; d_call: .; j_call: TRBJ2-1; clone_size: .
cdr3_nt: TGCGCCAGCAGCTCTAGCGGGAGGGGACTCCAAGAGACCCAGTACTTC; cdr3_aa: CASSSSGRGLQETQYF; v_call: TRBV5-1; d_call: TRBD2; j_call: TRBJ2-5; clone_size: medium-sized
cdr3_nt: TGTGCCAGCAGGGGGGGAGGAATTACCGGGGAGCTGTTTTTT; cdr3_aa: CASRGGGITGELFF; v_call: TRBV9; d_call: .; j_call: TRBJ2-2; clone_size: few
cdr3_nt: TGTGCCAGCAGTGTTGGAGGGACAATCTCTGGAAACACCATATATTTT; cdr3_aa: CASSVGGTISGNTIYF; v_call: TRBV12-3/TRBV12-4; d_call: .; j_call: TRBJ1-3; clone_size: .
cdr3_nt: TGTGCCAGCGGCTTAGCGTCCATAAGCGGGAGTGTGCATGAGCAGTTCTTC; cdr3_aa: CASGLASISGSVHEQFF; v_call: TRBV7-3; d_call: TRBD2; j_call: TRBJ2-1; clone_size: few
cdr3_nt: TGTGCCAGCAGCTTCCTCGGTCTAAACACTGAAGCTTTCTTT; cdr3_aa: CASSFLGLNTEAFF; v_call: TRBV7-9; d_call: .; j_call: TRBJ1-1; clone_size: .
cdr3_nt: TGTGCCACCAGCAGAGATCATTTCGGGGGCGCGAACACTGAAGCTTTCTTT; cdr3_aa: CATSRDHFGGANTEAFF; v_call: TRBV15; d_call: .; j_call: TRBJ1-1; clone_size: many
cdr3_nt: TGTGCCACCATCGGAAGTGTGGGGAACGAGCAGTACTTC; cdr3_aa: CATIGSVGNEQYF; v_call: TRBV24-1; d_call: .; j_call: TRBJ2-7; clone_size: medium-sized
cdr3_nt: TGCAGTGCTAGACGGGGGGCTTTTAATGAAAAACTGTTTTTT; cdr3_aa: CSARRGAFNEKLFF; v_call: TRBV20-1; d_call: .; j_call: TRBJ1-4; clone_size: few
cdr3_nt: TGTGCCACCAGTGAGTGGACAAGCTCCTACAATGAGCAGTTCTTC; cdr3_aa: CATSEWTSSYNEQFF; v_call: TRBV24-1; d_call: .; j_call: TRBJ2-1; clone_size: medium-sized
cdr3_nt: TGTGCCATCAGTGGAAACGGGGTTGGTGAAGCTTTCTTT; cdr3_aa: CAISGNGVGEAFF; v_call: TRBV10-3; d_call: .; j_call: TRBJ1-1; clone_size: many
cdr3_nt: TGTGCCAGCAGTTTACGGGACAGGGGGTACGAGCAGTACTTC; cdr3_aa: CASSLRDRGYEQYF; v_call: TRBV12-3/TRBV12-4; d_call: TRBD1; j_call: TRBJ2-7; clone_size: medium-sized
cdr3_nt: TGCAGTGCTAGAGACTGGAGAGATACGCAGTATTTT; cdr3_aa: CSARDWRDTQYF; v_call: TRBV20-1; d_call: .; j_call: TRBJ2-3; clone_size: medium-sized
cdr3_nt: TGTGCCAGCAGCGTAGGGCTAGCGGCCTACAATGAGCAGTTCTTC; cdr3_aa: CASSVGLAAYNEQFF; v_call: TRBV9; d_call: TRBD2; j_call: TRBJ2-1; clone_size: many
cdr3_nt: TGTGCCAGCAGTTTAGCGTCAGGGGCTTTCTACGAGCAGTACTTC; cdr3_aa: CASSLASGAFYEQYF; v_call: TRBV12-3/TRBV12-4; d_call: .; j_call: TRBJ2-7; clone_size: medium-sized
cdr3_nt: TGCGCCAGCAGCTTGGCGGGCTATGGCTACACCTTC; cdr3_aa: CASSLAGYGYTF; v_call: TRBV5-1; d_call: .; j_call: TRBJ1-2; clone_size: .
cdr3_nt: TGCAGCGTTGGGGGCAGGGACTACGAGCAGTACTTC; cdr3_aa: CSVGGRDYEQYF; v_call: TRBV29-1; d_call: .; j_call: TRBJ2-7; clone_size: .
cdr3_nt: TGTGCCAGCAGTTCCAGACGGTCCTACGAGCAGTACTTC; cdr3_aa: CASSSRRSYEQYF; v_call: TRBV6-5; d_call: .; j_call: TRBJ2-7; clone_size: .
cdr3_nt: TGTGCCAGTAGAGAGCCTGAAAAACTGTTTTTT; cdr3_aa: CASREPEKLFF; v_call: TRBV2; d_call: .; j_call: TRBJ1-4; clone_size: few